The 18 T cell receptor beta chains reported below all come from one sample, sequenced in a study of response to subunit inactivated influenza vaccine. TCRdb reprocessed the RT-PCR reads with MiXCR, giving one entry per CDR3 protein. Counted here are roughly 500,000 distinct CDR3 sequences, 16% occurring once; the ten biggest clones make up 2.5% to 3.5%. Specimen: CD4+ T cells sorted from PBMCs, collected roughly 24 months after vaccination. These receptors were taken from a man between 50 and 70 years old who received an inactivated influenza vaccine.

The CDR3 here is CASSTDRGELFF. The DNA for the CDR3 is TGCGCCAGCAGCACCGACCGCGGGGAGCTGTTTTTT. The chain is built from TRBV5-1 and TRBJ2-2; D is uncertain. CDR1 and CDR2 from the germline V gene are SGHRS and YFSETQ. Trimming removed 4 bases at V and 7 bases at J, with 8 bases between. The CDR3 extends over 12 amino acids.

The chain couples TRBV20-1 to TRBJ2-7; D is unresolved. CDR3 size: 15 residues. V shed 5 bases and J shed 0 bases, with 17 bases lying between them. Germline lookup yields CDR1 DFQATT and CDR2 SNEGSKA (reference sequence). For the CDR3, the DNA is TGCAGTGCTCGCCAGTTTGGCAGGCGCTCCTACGAGCAGTACTTC. Protein: CSARQFGRRSYEQYF.

This clonotype was seen many times. In DNA, the CDR3 is TGCGCCAGCAGCCATGGACCCGACAATGAGCAGTTCTTC. Translated: CASSHGPDNEQFF. The J gene is TRBJ2-1, the V gene TRBV4-1; D gene uncertain. Germline-derived CDR1 and CDR2 are MGHRA and YSYEKL. Trimming removed 3 bases at V and 5 bases at J, with 8 bases between. This CDR3 has 13 amino acids.

This clonotype was seen at least ten times. The chain links TRBV20-1 to TRBJ2-7, with 9 bases lining up with TRBD1. The CDR3 covers 11 residues. The germline V gene encodes CDR1 DFQATT and CDR2 SNEGSKA (reference sequence). V dropped 5 bases and J dropped 7; count of bases not matched to a gene: 3. The CDR3 region has the DNA TGCAGTGCTGGACAGGGGAGGGAGCAGTACTTC. It is translated as CSAGQGREQYF.

This clonotype showed up just a few times. This chain uses TRBV25-1 with TRBJ2-3; D not certain. The germline CDR1 and CDR2 sequences are MGHDK and SYGVNS. The V and J ends lost 3 bases and 6 bases respectively, with 16 bases between them. There are 15 residues in the CDR3. CDR3 in DNA: TGTGCCAGCAGTGACTTTAATCAAAGGGTTGATACGCAGTATTTT. This gives the protein CASSDFNQRVDTQYF.

This chain uses TRBV15 with TRBJ2-5; D may be TRBD2 (5 bases). The V gene lost 0 bases and the J gene lost 5 bases, with 10 bases spanning the gap. This CDR3 region has 14 residues. Germline V gene data show CDR1 as LNHNV and CDR2 as YYDKDF (reference sequence). The CDR3 spells CATSRDKRGETQYF. The CDR3 DNA reads as TGTGCCACCAGCAGAGATAAACGAGGGGAGACCCAGTACTTC.

This clonotype was detected a few times. The chain links TRBV5-1 to TRBJ1-1; TRBD1 is a possible D gene (6 bases). Germline assignment: CDR1 SGHRS and CDR2 YFSETQ. V was clipped by 5 bases and J by 4 bases, with 15 bases between them. The CDR3 consists of 14 residues. The CDR3 loop reads CASRTEGGSTEAFF. CDR3 in DNA: TGCGCCAGCAGGACTGAGGGGGGAAGCACTGAAGCTTTCTTT.

This clonotype has ten or more counts. The chain uses TRBV20-1 and TRBJ2-1; D gene uncertain. The CDR3 is 15 residues long. Germline CDR1 and CDR2: DFQATT and SNEGSKA (reference sequence). The germline V and J ends were trimmed by 0 bases and 5 bases, with 14 bases remaining between them. CDR3 protein: CSARDHQDSDNEQFF. The DNA of the CDR3 is TGCAGTGCTAGAGATCATCAAGACTCAGACAATGAGCAGTTCTTC.

The V and J genes are TRBV4-2 and TRBJ2-2; no definite D call. Trimming stripped 4 bases from V and 2 bases from J, with 11 bases between. This CDR3 has 15 amino acids. Germline CDR1 LGHNA, CDR2 YNFKEQ. CDR3: CASSPGGPNTGELFF. The CDR3 DNA follows: TGTGCCAGCAGCCCAGGCGGACCAAACACCGGGGAGCTGTTTTTT.

The chain recombines TRBV28 with TRBJ2-7; D may correspond to TRBD1 or TRBD2 (5 bases each). The CDR3 is 14 amino acids. The germline gives CDR1 MDHEN, CDR2 SYDVKM. The V and J ends lost 8 bases and 3 bases respectively, with 17 bases between them. The CDR3 DNA sequence: TGTGCCAGCCTGAGGGGTTCCGGGGTCTACGAGCAGTACTTC. It yields the protein CASLRGSGVYEQYF.

The chain couples TRBV20-1 to TRBJ2-3; 8 nucleotides line up with TRBD1. Germline V lookup: CDR1 DFQATT, CDR2 SNEGSKA (reference sequence). V lost 4 bases and J lost 6; bases outside the gene matches: 6. The CDR3 has 13 amino acids. CDR3 residues: CSAMLTGADTQYF. The CDR3 bases are TGCAGTGCTATGCTGACAGGGGCCGATACGCAGTATTTT.

This clonotype was found a few times. V usage is TRBV4-2 and J usage is TRBJ2-7; 9 bases agree with TRBD1. Losses at the gene ends were 2 bases for V and 2 bases for J; bases not matched to a gene: 7. Germline V gives CDR1 LGHNA, CDR2 YNFKEQ. The CDR3 has 16 amino acids. The CDR3 region is CASSQSGQGFTYEQYF. CDR3 nucleotide sequence: TGTGCCAGCAGCCAATCCGGACAGGGGTTTACCTACGAGCAGTACTTC.

This clonotype appeared a few times. The chain uses TRBV11-2 and TRBJ2-7; no definite D call. Per the germline V gene, CDR1 is SGHAT and CDR2 is FQNNGV. The CDR3 is made up of 14 amino acids. V was trimmed by 3 bases and J by 1 base, leaving 10 bases between them. CDR3 loop: CASSFPQRSYEQYF. CDR3 bases: TGTGCCAGCAGCTTCCCACAACGTTCCTACGAGCAGTACTTC.

The V and J genes are TRBV20-1 and TRBJ2-3, with TRBD2 matching over 11 bases. V was pared by 4 bases and J by 11 bases, with 8 bases of the junction left unmatched. Germline CDR1 is DFQATT and CDR2 is SNEGSKA (reference sequence). The CDR3 has 13 residues. The CDR3 loop is CSAISGGAAKQYF. The CDR3 region has the DNA TGCAGTGCTATTAGCGGGGGGGCCGCGAAGCAGTATTTT.

This clonotype was seen only a few times. V is TRBV20-1 and J is TRBJ2-1; 8 bases line up with TRBD2. Per germline, CDR1 DFQATT and CDR2 SNEGSKA (reference sequence). Trimming at V came to 3 bases and at J to 4 bases, leaving 5 bases not matched to a gene. The length of the CDR3 is 14 residues. CDR3 sequence reads: CSASRSGVYNEQFF. The CDR3 DNA is TGCAGTGCTAGTCGTAGCGGGGTTTACAATGAGCAGTTCTTC.

V gene TRBV2 combines with J gene TRBJ1-5, with D tentatively TRBD1 (6 bases). Trimming stripped 5 bases from V and 6 bases from J, with 14 bases between. Per germline, CDR1 SNHLY and CDR2 FYNNEI. The CDR3 covers 14 residues. The CDR3 bases are TGTGCCAGCAGTTGGGAGGGGGACGGTCAGCCCCAGCATTTT. Translated: CASSWEGDGQPQHF.

This clonotype came up a few times. The gene calls are TRBV2 and TRBJ2-7; 9 bases are a match to TRBD2. V lost 5 bases, J lost 3 bases, and 11 bases stayed unmatched. The germline CDR1 and CDR2 sequences are SNHLY and FYNNEI. CDR3 length: 16 residues. The CDR3 DNA sequence: TGTGCCAGCAGTTACTTGAGCGGGGGGCCGGGCTACGAGCAGTACTTC. It codes for CASSYLSGGPGYEQYF.

The chain employs TRBV5-1 and TRBJ2-2; D is unclear. The germline gives CDR1 SGHRS, CDR2 YFSETQ. V lost 4 bases and J 0 bases, leaving 10 bases between the germline ends. The CDR3 extends over 15 amino acids. The CDR3 nucleotides read TGCGCCAGCAGCAACAGAGTAGCGAACACCGGGGAGCTGTTTTTT. Translated, it gives CASSNRVANTGELFF.